Given below is one T cell receptor (beta chain) in context. Patients with stable or active relapsing-remitting disease, all of them treatment-naive, made up the multiple sclerosis controls. TEMRA cells were enriched by FACS, while CD8+ and CD4+ T cells were obtained through a negative isolation that was performed magnetically. This sample stems from a study of CD8 T cells in Susac syndrome. RNA, at about 0.45 to 1 ug, was reverse transcribed with random hexamers. Multiplex immunoSEQ PCR targeted 54 Vbeta and 13 Jbeta TCR beta segments. One entry per CDR3 protein results from TCRdb running MiXCR on the immunoSEQ multiplex PCR reads. The table includes around 270,000 distinct CDR3 sequences, 70% to 90% detected once. This sequence originates from a human donor with multiple sclerosis. The sample was CD8+ T cells from PBMCs.

CDR3 sequence: CASSLRVQKPSGAGGELFF. CDR3 nucleotide sequence: TGTGCCAGCAGCCTCCGGGTTCAGAAACCCAGCGGGGCGGGCGGGGAGCTGTTTTTT. The chain combines TRBV6-1 with TRBJ2-2; 7 bases line up with TRBD2. The junction had 23 bases not matched to a gene; V was cut back by 6 bases and J by 7 bases. The CDR3 sequence is 19 residues long. CDR1 is MNHNS, CDR2 SASEGT, per germline.